One sample yielded the 21 T cell receptor beta chains listed below, sequenced in a study of identifying expanded T cells in peripheral blood. Sequencing was performed with immunoSEQ multiplex PCR; in TCRdb, only in-frame clones are kept and a portion is missing. This table has some 77,000 clones, 88% appearing once. Material for sequencing was blood. The receptor set was obtained from a person aged 18 to 75 in good health.

The rearrangement links TRBV2 to TRBJ2-5, with unresolved D. Germline V gives CDR1 SNHLY, CDR2 FYNNEI. V lost 5 bases to trimming and J lost 7 bases, with 5 bases between them. The CDR3 runs 10 residues. CDR3 nucleotide sequence: TGTGCCAGCAGTACCGGGACCCAGTACTTC. This translates into CASSTGTQYF.

V is TRBV5-6 and J is TRBJ1-2, with 8 bases aligning to TRBD1. V dropped 4 bases and J dropped 7; count of bases not matched to a gene: 9. The CDR3 covers 14 residues. Per the germline V gene, CDR1 is SGHDT and CDR2 is YYEEEE. DNA of the CDR3: TGTGCCAGCAGCCCGGGACAGGTGGGCTCTGGCTACACCTTC. Protein: CASSPGQVGSGYTF.

The chain carries TRBV6-1 and TRBJ2-7; no reliable D call. V gave up 3 bases and J gave up 3 bases, with 6 bases separating them. The CDR3 consists of 12 residues. Germline CDR1 is MNHNS and CDR2 is SASEGT. For the CDR3, the DNA is TGTGCCAGCAGTGAGTGGCTCTACGAGCAGTACTTC. Translated: CASSEWLYEQYF.

The V call is TRBV25-1, the J call TRBJ1-2; TRBD1 matches 8 bases. The germline gives CDR1 MGHDK, CDR2 SYGVNS. The CDR3 has 16 residues. V was pared by 5 bases and J by 5 bases, with 13 bases of the junction left unmatched. The CDR3 sequence is CASSQQSSRGPYGYTF. The CDR3 nucleotides are TGTGCCAGCAGTCAACAATCGAGCAGGGGGCCTTATGGCTACACCTTC.

This chain links TRBV6-5 with TRBJ2-1; D unresolved. Trimming shortened V by 0 bases and J by 10 bases, and 13 bases separated the two germline ends. The CDR3 extends over 14 amino acids. In germline, CDR1 is MNHEY, CDR2 SVGAGI. The CDR3 reads CASSYSRRVEEQFF. As DNA, the CDR3 is TGTGCCAGCAGTTACTCAAGACGGGTTGAGGAGCAGTTCTTC.

The rearrangement joins TRBV13 to TRBJ2-7, with a weak D call TRBD2 (5 bases). This CDR3 region has 13 residues. Trimming removed 5 bases from V and 4 bases from J, with 12 bases in between. Per the germline V gene, CDR1 is PRHDT and CDR2 is FYEKMQ (reference sequence). In DNA form, the CDR3 reads TGTGCCAGCAGCCCAAAGGGCGGGTACGAGCAGTACTTC. Protein: CASSPKGGYEQYF.

The J gene is TRBJ1-1, the V gene TRBV5-4; 7 bases agree with TRBD1. This CDR3 contains 12 residues. Trimming at V came to 10 bases and at J to 3 bases, leaving 6 bases not matched to a gene. Germline CDR1 is SGHNT and CDR2 is YYREEE (reference sequence). In DNA, the CDR3 is TGTGCCCGACTGGGACAGCACACTGAAGCTTTCTTT. Its translation is CARLGQHTEAFF.

The chain has TRBV7-2 and TRBJ1-6; D perhaps matches TRBD1 (5 bases). Deletions cut 1 base from V and 0 bases from J, with 10 bases between. CDR1 is SGHTA and CDR2 is FQGNSA in the germline V gene. The length of the CDR3 is 17 residues. The CDR3 DNA reads as TGTGCCAGCAGCTTAGTTGGGGGTAGCTCCTATAATTCACCCCTCCACTTT. Encoded protein: CASSLVGGSSYNSPLHF.

V gene TRBV9 combines with J gene TRBJ2-1; tentatively, D is TRBD1 or TRBD2 (6 bases each). Germline CDR1 is SGDLS and CDR2 is YYNGEE. The CDR3 is 15 amino acids. Trimming pared 3 bases from V and 0 bases from J, leaving 10 bases between. The chain's CDR3 is CASSGGGGSYNEQFF. CDR3 nucleotides: TGTGCCAGCAGCGGAGGGGGAGGCTCCTACAATGAGCAGTTCTTC. The complete variable domain, with remaining parts taken from reference TRBV9 and TRBJ2-1, reads DSGVTQTPKHLITATGQRVTLRCSPRSGDLSVYWYQQSLDQGLQFLIQYYNGEERAKGNILERFSAQQFPDLHSELNLSSLELGDSALYFCASSGGGGSYNEQFFGPGTRLTVL.

This chain connects TRBV5-6 to TRBJ1-5; 7 positions agree with TRBD1. CDR1 and CDR2 from the germline V gene are SGHDT and YYEEEE. V lost 0 bases, J lost 7 bases, and 4 bases stayed unmatched. This CDR3 region has 14 residues. This chain's CDR3 is CASSLGTGGQPQHF. In DNA, the CDR3 is TGTGCCAGCAGCTTGGGGACAGGAGGGCAGCCCCAGCATTTT.

The chain links TRBV7-8 to TRBJ2-7; 8 bases line up with TRBD2. CDR3 length equals 15 residues. CDR1 is SGHVS and CDR2 is FQNEAQ in the germline V gene. J was trimmed by 3 bases and V by 5 bases; bases with no gene match: 9. CDR3 region: CASSAPGGRVYEQYF. The CDR3 bases are TGTGCCAGCAGCGCCCCGGGGGGGAGAGTCTACGAGCAGTACTTC. The full variable domain, with the rest looked up from reference TRBV7-8 and TRBJ2-7, is GAGVSQSPRYKVAKRGQDVALRCDPISGHVSLFWYQQALGQGPEFLTYFQNEAQLDKSGLPSDRFFAERPEGSVSTLKIQRTQQEDSAVYLCASSAPGGRVYEQYFGPGTRLTVT.

This clone has a handful of counts. The V gene is TRBV7-6, the J gene TRBJ2-3; 10 positions agree with TRBD2. The CDR3 contains 15 residues. The ends lost 5 bases at V and 9 bases at J; junction bases unmatched: 11. Germline CDR1 and CDR2: SGHVS and FNYEAQ. The CDR3 protein is CASSAQSSGRGTQYF. The DNA of the CDR3 is TGTGCCAGCAGCGCCCAATCTAGCGGGAGAGGGACGCAGTATTTT.

CDR3 coding DNA: TGTGCTAGTGGTTTGGGTGGCACTGAAGCTTTCTTT. Encoded protein: CASGLGGTEAFF. The genes are TRBV12-5 and TRBJ1-1, with D hard to call. Looked up from germline, CDR1 is LGHNT and CDR2 is FRNRAP. The V end lost 1 base, the J end lost 4 bases, and 4 bases lay between the germline ends. This CDR3 contains 12 residues.

The J gene is TRBJ2-7, the V gene TRBV5-1; 8 nucleotides match TRBD1. V was clipped by 3 bases and J by 3 bases; unmatched bases: 5. Germline V lookup: CDR1 SGHRS, CDR2 YFSETQ. The CDR3 sequence is 14 residues long. The chain's CDR3 is CASSYGQGGYEQYF. The CDR3 nucleotides read TGCGCCAGCAGCTATGGACAGGGAGGCTACGAGCAGTACTTC.

The V and J genes are TRBV28 and TRBJ2-3; 7 bases agree with TRBD2. CDR1 is MDHEN, CDR2 SYDVKM, per germline. The CDR3 length is 14 residues. The junction had 4 bases not matched to a gene; V was cut back by 4 bases and J by 3 bases. The CDR3 bases are TGTGCCAGCAGTTACGGGGGGACTACAGATACGCAGTATTTT. Translating it yields CASSYGGTTDTQYF.

The chain is built from TRBV5-6 and TRBJ1-2; D may be TRBD1 (6 bases). This CDR3 is built from 15 residues. Germline assignment: CDR1 SGHDT and CDR2 YYEEEE. Trimming pared 4 bases from V and 2 bases from J, leaving 15 bases between. As DNA, the CDR3 is TGTGCCAGCAGCCTAATAGACAGGATCAACTATGGCTACACCTTC. Amino acid sequence: CASSLIDRINYGYTF.

The rearrangement links TRBV5-4 to TRBJ1-1; 8 nucleotides match TRBD1. Trimming cost V 3 bases and J 6 bases; bases outside gene matches: 13. This CDR3 comprises 16 residues. In germline, CDR1 is SGHNT, CDR2 YYREEE (reference sequence). The CDR3 protein is CASSSIFGTGLPEAFF. CDR3 nucleotide sequence: TGTGCCAGCAGCTCCATTTTTGGGACAGGCCTTCCTGAAGCTTTCTTT.

The chain recombines TRBV11-2 with TRBJ2-5, with D tentatively TRBD2 (6 bases). Per the germline V gene, CDR1 is SGHAT and CDR2 is FQNNGV. This CDR3 is built from 14 residues. The V end was cut by 5 bases, the J end by 1 base, with 11 bases between. This CDR3 reads CASSRTLAQETQYF. The CDR3 nucleotides read TGTGCCAGCAGCCGCACACTAGCCCAAGAGACCCAGTACTTC.

The DNA of the CDR3 is TGCGCCAGCAGCTCGTTGACAGGGGCTAATGAAAAACTGTTTTTT. This encodes CASSSLTGANEKLFF. The V and J genes are TRBV5-1 and TRBJ1-4; 8 nucleotides agree with TRBD1. The V and J ends lost 3 bases and 3 bases, in that order; junction bases with no gene match: 4. This CDR3 contains 15 residues. Looked up from germline, CDR1 is SGHRS and CDR2 is YFSETQ.

V is TRBV7-8 and J is TRBJ1-2; a possible D gene is TRBD1 (5 bases). This CDR3 contains 15 residues. Germline-derived CDR1 and CDR2 are SGHVS and FQNEAQ. Trimming left V 2 bases short and J 3 bases short, with 13 bases between. The CDR3 sequence: CASSLRQGGYYGYTF. CDR3 sequence (DNA): TGTGCCAGCAGCTTACGGCAGGGAGGGTACTATGGCTACACCTTC.

The rearrangement links TRBV14 to TRBJ2-5, with TRBD2 matching over 7 bases. This CDR3 has 15 amino acids. CDR1 is SGHDN, CDR2 FVKESK, per germline. V lost 2 bases, J lost 5 bases, and 8 bases stayed unmatched. The CDR3 DNA reads TGTGCCAGCAGCCAACTAGCGGCCGGCCGGGAGACCCAGTACTTC. Translated: CASSQLAAGRETQYF.